Here is one T cell receptor (beta chain) with its context. No antigen is known for it. These data are taken from a study of human T cells and chemical hapten exposure. Whole-study context: Patch testing was performed with 0.01% DPC on the upper back, with reading at 6 days. General study points: Once DPC sensitization occurred, TCRs above 1 in 1000 frequency showed no change.

Individual cDNA molecules received unique molecular identifiers in the library. In the original analysis: Counts of TCRs in each sample centred on a median of around 100,000 and extended from around 25,000 to 690,000. Each CDR3 protein is one row after TCRdb ran MiXCR on the RACE reads. The V and J calls and clone size are TCRdb's, not the authors'. The sample lists 62,000 or so distinct CDR3 sequences, 10% to 11% occurring once. The time point denotes: pre-sensitization, week 0. Treatment denoted: therapeutic diphenylcyclopropenone sensitization with weekly scalp DPC. The CDR3 totals 14 residues. V was pared by 3 bases and J by 0 bases, with 7 bases between. Germline values: CDR1 SEHNR, CDR2 FQNEAQ (reference sequence).

The sample was whole blood, taken in connection with sensitization to the hapten diphenylcyclopropenone (DPC). The gene calls are TRBV7-9 and TRBJ2-3; the D gene is possibly TRBD2 (6 bases). This receptor was obtained from a woman aged 45-59 years with alopecia areata. Some clones in this sample may be carry-over from other donors' samples. CDR3 sequence reads: CASSFGTSTDTQYF. CDR3 in DNA: TGTGCCAGCAGCTTCGGGACTAGCACAGATACGCAGTATTTT.